This entry lists 12 T cell receptor beta chains sequenced from one sample in a study of T-cell reconstitution after alpha-beta-depleted transplantation in children. It was with unique molecular identifiers that the TCRbeta library was prepared. TCRdb re-analysed the PCR reads in MiXCR, keeping a single row per CDR3 protein. This sample has over 150,000 distinct CDR3 sequences, with about 6.6% found just once. Sequences were derived from PBMCs, sampled before TCRalphabeta/CD19-depleted stem cell transplant. These receptors all come from a boy aged 2 to 10 with acute lymphoblastic leukemia, due to receive a stem cell transplant.

This clonotype showed up just a few times. This chain uses TRBV27 with TRBJ2-7; 10 bases match TRBD1. Germline V gene sequence: CDR1 MNHEY, CDR2 SMNVEV (reference sequence). The trim removed 7 bases at V and 7 bases at J, leaving 4 bases unmatched. This CDR3 contains 12 residues. The CDR3 DNA follows: TGTGCCAGCAAGACAGGGGGCGGGGAGCAGTACTTC. Translated: CASKTGGGEQYF.

This clonotype was counted at least ten times. The gene calls are TRBV15 and TRBJ2-7, with a tentative D call TRBD2 (6 bases). The CDR3 consists of 15 residues. In germline, CDR1 is LNHNV, CDR2 YYDKDF (reference sequence). Trimming took off 0 bases at V and 7 bases at J, with 16 bases between the two ends. CDR3 in amino acids: CATSRDRGTVDEQYF. CDR3 sequence (DNA): TGTGCCACCAGCAGAGATCGGGGGACCGTTGATGAGCAGTACTTC.

This rearrangement joins TRBV12-3 or TRBV12-4 to TRBJ2-7, with D tentatively TRBD2 (5 bases). The V and J ends lost 4 bases and 12 bases respectively, with 19 bases between them. The CDR3 runs to 13 residues. The CDR3 nucleotides read TGTGCCAGCAGTTATGGAGGACCTGGGAATCCGTACTTC. This encodes CASSYGGPGNPYF.

The table lists this clonotype with many counts. The rearrangement uses TRBV4-2 and TRBJ2-1; D is perhaps TRBD1 or TRBD2 (5 bases each). Per germline, CDR1 LGHNA and CDR2 YNFKEQ. The V and J ends lost 1 base and 11 bases respectively, with 21 bases between them. CDR3 length: 16 residues. The CDR3 here is CASSQGGAVGRVQQFF. DNA for the CDR3: TGTGCCAGCAGCCAAGGCGGAGCGGTCGGCAGGGTTCAGCAGTTCTTC.

This clonotype has at least ten counts. At one end, the junction sequence differs from germline, possibly due to a read error. The chain joins TRBV28 to TRBJ2-2; weak D call: TRBD2 (5 bases). The germline V gene encodes CDR1 MDHEN and CDR2 SYDVKM. The CDR3 is 14 residues long. The CDR3: CASSSSLEDTGELF. Written as DNA, the CDR3 is TGTGCCAGCAGTTCCTCCCTCGAAGACACCGGGGAGCTGTTT. Full variable domain (missing parts from reference TRBV28 and TRBJ2-2): DVKVTQSSRYLVKRTGEKVFLECVQDMDHENMFWYRQDPGLGLRLIYFSYDVKMKEKGDIPEGYSVSREKKERFSLILESASTNQTSMYLCASSSSLEDTGELFGEGSRLTVL.

Concerning this clonotype itself: A single base separates this from a much larger clone, so it may be a read error. No conserved phenylalanine or tryptophan ends this CDR3, so it is likely a read error. The chain employs TRBV7-9 and TRBJ2-7; unclear D gene. The V gene's germline CDR1 is SEHNR and CDR2 FQNEAQ (reference sequence). The V gene lost 0 bases and the J gene lost 5 bases, with 8 bases spanning the gap. The length of the CDR3 is 13 residues. CDR3 region: CASSLAQGHEQYC. The DNA of the CDR3 is TGTGCCAGCAGCTTAGCCCAAGGCCACGAGCAGTACTGC.

This clonotype occurred many times. The rearrangement links TRBV28 to TRBJ1-2; the D is unclear. This CDR3 has 14 residues. Trimming shortened V by 11 bases and J by 4 bases, and 20 bases separated the two germline ends. Germline lookup yields CDR1 MDHEN and CDR2 SYDVKM. The CDR3 nucleotides read TGTGCCGCCACTAGGACGGGGAAGGCCTATGGCTACACCTTC. Protein: CAATRTGKAYGYTF.

This clonotype was detected ten times or more. The rearrangement uses TRBV11-2 and TRBJ2-1; weak D call: TRBD2 (6 bases). Trimming took off 6 bases at V and 6 bases at J, with 9 bases between the two ends. CDR1 SGHAT and CDR2 FQNNGV come from the germline V gene. The CDR3 is made up of 12 amino acids. CDR3: CASRRDFNEQFF. CDR3 sequence (DNA): TGTGCCAGCAGACGGGACTTCAATGAGCAGTTCTTC. The variable domain in full, completed from reference TRBV11-2 and TRBJ2-1, reads EAGVAQSPRYKIIEKRQSVAFWCNPISGHATLYWYQQILGQGPKLLIQFQNNGVVDDSQLPKDRFSAERLKGVDSTLKIQPAKLEDSAVYLCASRRDFNEQFFGPGTRLTVL.

This clonotype came up many times. The gene calls are TRBV7-2 and TRBJ2-7; weak D call: TRBD2 (5 bases). This CDR3 has 13 residues. The germline V and J ends were trimmed by 4 bases and 5 bases, with 12 bases remaining between them. The V gene's germline CDR1 is SGHTA and CDR2 FQGNSA. CDR3 nucleotides: TGTGCCAGCAGCTCCTACCTCGGGAACGAGCAGTACTTC. Amino acids: CASSSYLGNEQYF.

This clonotype has only a few counts. This sequence joins TRBV10-3 and TRBJ2-1, with a weak D call TRBD2 (6 bases). The CDR3 covers 14 residues. Germline V gene lookup returns CDR1 ENHRY and CDR2 SYGVKD. V lost 4 bases and J lost 9, with 16 bases in between. The DNA for the CDR3 is TGTGCCATCAGTGGCGAGACTAGGGGACGTGAGCAGTTCTTC. Its protein product is CAISGETRGREQFF.

The chain couples TRBV28 to TRBJ2-5, with 8 nucleotides matching TRBD2. Germline lookup yields CDR1 MDHEN and CDR2 SYDVKM. The CDR3 runs to 15 residues. The trim removed 6 bases at V and 1 base at J, leaving 7 bases unmatched. The CDR3 loop is CASRPTSGAQETQYF. CDR3 nucleotides: TGTGCCAGCAGACCCACTAGCGGAGCCCAAGAGACCCAGTACTTC.

The rearrangement uses TRBV2 and TRBJ2-5, with D uncertain. The CDR3 covers 13 residues. CDR1 and CDR2 from the germline V gene are SNHLY and FYNNEI. V lost 4 bases and J 5 bases, leaving 11 bases between the germline ends. The CDR3 DNA follows: TGTGCCAGCAGTGGGGATTTTACGGAGACCCAGTACTTC. Amino acid sequence: CASSGDFTETQYF.